This entry features one TCR beta chain sequence. These data belong to a study of control samples from healthy donors and cancer patients. Assay: immunoSEQ multiplex PCR; the TCRdb copy retains only in-frame clones and omits some. The sample comprises over 100,000 clones, approximately 90% of which are singletons, and roughly 4.5% rests with the top ten. Germline V gene lookup returns CDR1 KGHSH and CDR2 LQKENI. V gave up 5 bases and J gave up 0 bases, with 13 bases separating them. The CDR3 spans 15 residues. This sequence was found in a human donor in good health. The donor label of this sample is uncertain. The chain carries TRBV18 and TRBJ1-1; the D is unclear. The sample was blood. The CDR3 sequence: CASSRRTAMNTEAFF. The DNA for the CDR3 is TGTGCCAGCTCAAGACGGACGGCGATGAACACTGAAGCTTTCTTT.